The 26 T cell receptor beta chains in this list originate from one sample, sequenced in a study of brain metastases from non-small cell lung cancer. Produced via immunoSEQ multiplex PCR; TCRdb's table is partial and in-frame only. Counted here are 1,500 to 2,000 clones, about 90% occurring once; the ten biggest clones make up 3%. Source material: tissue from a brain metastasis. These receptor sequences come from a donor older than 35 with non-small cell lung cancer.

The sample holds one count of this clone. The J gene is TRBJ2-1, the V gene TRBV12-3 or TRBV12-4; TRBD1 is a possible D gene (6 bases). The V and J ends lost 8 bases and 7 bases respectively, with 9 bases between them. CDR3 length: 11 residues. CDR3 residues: CASRQGNEQFF. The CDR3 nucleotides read TGTGCCAGCCGCCAGGGGAATGAGCAGTTCTTC.

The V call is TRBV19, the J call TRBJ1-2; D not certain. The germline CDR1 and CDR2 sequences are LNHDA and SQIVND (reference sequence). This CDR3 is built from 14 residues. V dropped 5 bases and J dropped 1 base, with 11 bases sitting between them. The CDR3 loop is CASSPGKGNYGYTF. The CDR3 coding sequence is TGTGCCAGTAGTCCCGGGAAGGGTAACTATGGCTACACCTTC.

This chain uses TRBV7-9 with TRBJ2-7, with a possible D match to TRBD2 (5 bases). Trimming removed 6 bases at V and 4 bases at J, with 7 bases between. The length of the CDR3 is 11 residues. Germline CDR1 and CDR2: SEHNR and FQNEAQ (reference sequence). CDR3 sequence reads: CASRGEYEQYF. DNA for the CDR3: TGTGCCAGCAGGGGAGAATACGAGCAGTACTTC. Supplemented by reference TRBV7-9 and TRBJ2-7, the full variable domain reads DTGVSQNPRHKITKRGQNVTFRCDPISEHNRLYWYRQTLGQGPEFLTYFQNEAQLEKSRLLSDRFSAERPKGSFSTLEIQRTEQGDSAMYLCASRGEYEQYFGPGTRLTVT.

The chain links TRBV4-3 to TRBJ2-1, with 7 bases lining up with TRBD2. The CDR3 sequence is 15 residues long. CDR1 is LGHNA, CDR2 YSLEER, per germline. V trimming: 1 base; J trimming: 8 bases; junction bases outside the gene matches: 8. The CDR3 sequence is CASSQAARGLDEQFF. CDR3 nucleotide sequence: TGCGCCAGCAGCCAAGCAGCGCGGGGGTTGGATGAGCAGTTCTTC.

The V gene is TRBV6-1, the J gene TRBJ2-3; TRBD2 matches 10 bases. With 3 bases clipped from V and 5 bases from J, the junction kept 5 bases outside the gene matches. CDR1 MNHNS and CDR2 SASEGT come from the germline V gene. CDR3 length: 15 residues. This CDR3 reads CASSEIAGGRDTQYF. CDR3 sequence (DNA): TGTGCCAGCAGTGAGATAGCGGGGGGTAGAGATACGCAGTATTTT.

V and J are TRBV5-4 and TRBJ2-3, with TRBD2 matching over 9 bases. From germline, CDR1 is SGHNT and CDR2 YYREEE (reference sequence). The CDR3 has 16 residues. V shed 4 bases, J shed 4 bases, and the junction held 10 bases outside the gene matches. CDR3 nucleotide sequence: TGTGCCAGCAGCCCGATTAGGCGGGGGGGCGCAGATACGCAGTATTTT. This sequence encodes CASSPIRRGGADTQYF. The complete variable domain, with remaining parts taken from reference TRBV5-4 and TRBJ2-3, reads ETGVTQSPTHLIKTRGQQVTLRCSSQSGHNTVSWYQQALGQGPQFIFQYYREEENGRGNFPPRFSGLQFPNYSSELNVNALELDDSALYLCASSPIRRGGADTQYFGPGTRLTVL.

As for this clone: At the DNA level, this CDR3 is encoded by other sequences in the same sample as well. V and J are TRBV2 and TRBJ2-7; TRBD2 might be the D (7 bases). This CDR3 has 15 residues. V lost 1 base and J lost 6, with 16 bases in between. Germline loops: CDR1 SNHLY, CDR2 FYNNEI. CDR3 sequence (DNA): TGTGCCAGCAGTGAAGTGAGGGGGGGGGAGGGCGAGCAGTACTTC. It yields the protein CASSEVRGGEGEQYF.

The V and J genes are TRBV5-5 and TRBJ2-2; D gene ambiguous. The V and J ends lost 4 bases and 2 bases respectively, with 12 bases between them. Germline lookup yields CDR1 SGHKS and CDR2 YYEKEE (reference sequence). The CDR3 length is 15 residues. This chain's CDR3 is CASSTSGLNTGELFF. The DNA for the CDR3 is TGTGCCAGCAGCACATCCGGGCTAAACACCGGGGAGCTGTTTTTT.

This CDR3 is CASSEAPPRGYEQYF. DNA for the CDR3: TGTGCCAGCAGTGAAGCTCCTCCTCGAGGCTACGAGCAGTACTTC. The chain recombines TRBV2 with TRBJ2-7; D gene unclear. Germline V gives CDR1 SNHLY, CDR2 FYNNEI. The CDR3 is 15 amino acids. V lost 0 bases and J lost 3, with 12 bases in between.

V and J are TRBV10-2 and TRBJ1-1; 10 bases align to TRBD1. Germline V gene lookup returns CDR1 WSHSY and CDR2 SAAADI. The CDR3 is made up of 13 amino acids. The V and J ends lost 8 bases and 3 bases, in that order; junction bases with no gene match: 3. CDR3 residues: CASRGQGHTEAFF. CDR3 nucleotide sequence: TGCGCCAGCCGGGGACAGGGGCACACTGAAGCTTTCTTT.

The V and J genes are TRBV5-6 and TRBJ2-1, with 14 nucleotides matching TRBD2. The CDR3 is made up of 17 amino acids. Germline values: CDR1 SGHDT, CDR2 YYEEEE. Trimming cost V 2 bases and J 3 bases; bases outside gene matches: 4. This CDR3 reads CASSFRLAGGHYNEQFF. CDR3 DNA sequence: TGTGCCAGCAGCTTCAGACTAGCGGGGGGGCACTACAATGAGCAGTTCTTC.

The CDR3 spells CASSGDGSTGELFF. The CDR3 DNA is TGTGCCAGCAGCGGAGACGGCTCCACCGGGGAGCTGTTTTTT. The chain carries TRBV7-6 and TRBJ2-2; no firm D call. CDR1 is SGHVS and CDR2 is FNYEAQ in the germline V gene. This CDR3 region has 14 residues. Trimming pared 5 bases from V and 4 bases from J, leaving 11 bases between.

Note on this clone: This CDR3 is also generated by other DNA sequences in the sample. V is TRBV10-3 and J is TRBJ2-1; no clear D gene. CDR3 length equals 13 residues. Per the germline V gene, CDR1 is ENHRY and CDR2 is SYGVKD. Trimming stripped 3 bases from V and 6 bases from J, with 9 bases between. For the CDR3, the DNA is TGTGCCATCAGTGACATGGGAAGCAATGAGCAGTTCTTC. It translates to CAISDMGSNEQFF.

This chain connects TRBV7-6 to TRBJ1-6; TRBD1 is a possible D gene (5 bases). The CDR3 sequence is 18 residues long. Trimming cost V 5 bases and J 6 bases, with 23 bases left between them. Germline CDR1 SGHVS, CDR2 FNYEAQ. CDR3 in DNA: TGTGCCAGCAGCCCCAGAAGCAGGGCATCAATATTTAATTCACCCCTCCACTTT. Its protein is CASSPRSRASIFNSPLHF.

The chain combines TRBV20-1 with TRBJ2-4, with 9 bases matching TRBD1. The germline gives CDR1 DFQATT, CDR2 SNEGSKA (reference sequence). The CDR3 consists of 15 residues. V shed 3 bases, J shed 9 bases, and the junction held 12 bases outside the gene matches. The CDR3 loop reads CSASTGTGTLAIQYF. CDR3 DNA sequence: TGCAGTGCTAGTACAGGGACAGGGACTTTGGCCATTCAGTACTTC.

The DNA of the CDR3 is TGTGCCAGCTTTGGACAGGGAAGCACCTACAATGAGCAGTTCTTC. This encodes CASFGQGSTYNEQFF. The chain has TRBV2 and TRBJ2-1, with 8 bases aligning to TRBD1. CDR1 and CDR2 (germline): SNHLY, FYNNEI. The CDR3 is 15 amino acids. V was clipped by 8 bases and J by 2 bases; unmatched bases: 8.

Written as DNA, the CDR3 is TGCAGTGCTAGAGATGGTTACGAGCAGTACTTC. Translating gives CSARDGYEQYF. The J gene is TRBJ2-7, the V gene TRBV20-1, with D unresolved. There are 11 residues in the CDR3. Deletions cut 0 bases from V and 4 bases from J, with 4 bases between. The germline V gene encodes CDR1 DFQATT and CDR2 SNEGSKA (reference sequence).

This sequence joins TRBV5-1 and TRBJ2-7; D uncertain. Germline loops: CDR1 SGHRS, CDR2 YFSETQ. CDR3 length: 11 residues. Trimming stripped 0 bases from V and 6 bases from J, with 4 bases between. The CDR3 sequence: CASSLATEQYF. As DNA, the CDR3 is TGCGCCAGCAGCTTGGCCACCGAGCAGTACTTC.

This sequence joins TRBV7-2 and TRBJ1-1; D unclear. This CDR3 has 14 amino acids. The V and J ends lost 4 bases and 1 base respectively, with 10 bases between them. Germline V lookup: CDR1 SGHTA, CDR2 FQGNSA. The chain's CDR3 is CASSSQIRNTEAFF. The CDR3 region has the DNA TGTGCCAGCAGCTCTCAGATTAGGAACACTGAAGCTTTCTTT.

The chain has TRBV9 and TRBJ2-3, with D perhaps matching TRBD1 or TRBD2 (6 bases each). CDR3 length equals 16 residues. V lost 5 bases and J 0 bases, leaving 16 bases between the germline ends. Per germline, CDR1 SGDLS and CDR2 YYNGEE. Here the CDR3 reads CASSPTWGASTDTQYF. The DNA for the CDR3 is TGTGCCAGCAGTCCCACTTGGGGGGCGAGCACAGATACGCAGTATTTT.

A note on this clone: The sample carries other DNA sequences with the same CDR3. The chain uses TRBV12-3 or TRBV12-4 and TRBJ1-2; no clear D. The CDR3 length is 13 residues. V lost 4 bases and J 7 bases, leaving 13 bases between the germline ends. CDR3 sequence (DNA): TGTGCCAGCAGTTCCGGACGGACGGGTGGCTACACCTTC. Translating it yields CASSSGRTGGYTF.

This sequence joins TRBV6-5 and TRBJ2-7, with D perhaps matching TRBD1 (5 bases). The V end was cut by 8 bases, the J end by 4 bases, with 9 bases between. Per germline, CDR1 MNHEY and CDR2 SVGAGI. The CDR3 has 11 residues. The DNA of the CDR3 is TGTGCCAGCGGGGCAATATACGAGCAGTACTTC. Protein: CASGAIYEQYF.

DNA for the CDR3: TGTGCCAGCAGCGCCGACGCGGGACTAGCCTCGGAGACCCAGTACTTC. It translates to CASSADAGLASETQYF. The V gene is TRBV9, the J gene TRBJ2-5, with 9 nucleotides matching TRBD2. Germline CDR1 reads SGDLS; CDR2 reads YYNGEE. CDR3 length: 16 amino acids. V lost 3 bases and J lost 5; bases outside the gene matches: 11.

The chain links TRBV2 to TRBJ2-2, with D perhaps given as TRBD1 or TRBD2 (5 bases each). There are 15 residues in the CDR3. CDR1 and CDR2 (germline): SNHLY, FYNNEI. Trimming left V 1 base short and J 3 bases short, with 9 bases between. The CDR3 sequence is CASSEDGGDTGELFF. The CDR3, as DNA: TGTGCCAGCAGTGAAGATGGGGGAGACACCGGGGAGCTGTTTTTT.

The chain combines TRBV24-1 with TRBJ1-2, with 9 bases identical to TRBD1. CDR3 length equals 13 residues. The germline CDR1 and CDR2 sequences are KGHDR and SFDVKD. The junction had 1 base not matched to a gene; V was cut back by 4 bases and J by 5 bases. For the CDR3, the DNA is TGTGCCACCAGTGAAGGGACAGGGTATGGCTACACCTTC. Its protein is CATSEGTGYGYTF.

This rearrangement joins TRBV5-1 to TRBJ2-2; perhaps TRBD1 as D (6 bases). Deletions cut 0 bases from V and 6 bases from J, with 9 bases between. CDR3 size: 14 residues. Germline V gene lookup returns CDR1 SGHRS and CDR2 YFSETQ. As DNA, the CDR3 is TGCGCCAGCAGCTTGGACAGGGTCTCCGGGGAGCTGTTTTTT. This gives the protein CASSLDRVSGELFF.